This T cell receptor beta chain is drawn from a study of blood T cell repertoires in COVID-19. Measured with immunoSEQ multiplex PCR; TCRdb has only the in-frame clones, and not every one. The data contain over 100,000 clones, around 84% of them singletons. In germline, CDR1 is SGHVS, CDR2 FQNEAQ. Trimming shortened V by 1 base and J by 2 bases, and 13 bases separated the two germline ends. This CDR3 spans 16 amino acids. This TCR was recovered from a man over 45 with active or convalescent COVID-19. The rearrangement links TRBV7-8 to TRBJ2-3; D perhaps matches TRBD2 (7 bases). Sequenced material: peripheral blood. This chain's CDR3 is CASSLEGGGLTDTQYF. The CDR3 coding sequence is TGTGCCAGCAGCTTAGAGGGAGGGGGGCTCACAGATACGCAGTATTTT.